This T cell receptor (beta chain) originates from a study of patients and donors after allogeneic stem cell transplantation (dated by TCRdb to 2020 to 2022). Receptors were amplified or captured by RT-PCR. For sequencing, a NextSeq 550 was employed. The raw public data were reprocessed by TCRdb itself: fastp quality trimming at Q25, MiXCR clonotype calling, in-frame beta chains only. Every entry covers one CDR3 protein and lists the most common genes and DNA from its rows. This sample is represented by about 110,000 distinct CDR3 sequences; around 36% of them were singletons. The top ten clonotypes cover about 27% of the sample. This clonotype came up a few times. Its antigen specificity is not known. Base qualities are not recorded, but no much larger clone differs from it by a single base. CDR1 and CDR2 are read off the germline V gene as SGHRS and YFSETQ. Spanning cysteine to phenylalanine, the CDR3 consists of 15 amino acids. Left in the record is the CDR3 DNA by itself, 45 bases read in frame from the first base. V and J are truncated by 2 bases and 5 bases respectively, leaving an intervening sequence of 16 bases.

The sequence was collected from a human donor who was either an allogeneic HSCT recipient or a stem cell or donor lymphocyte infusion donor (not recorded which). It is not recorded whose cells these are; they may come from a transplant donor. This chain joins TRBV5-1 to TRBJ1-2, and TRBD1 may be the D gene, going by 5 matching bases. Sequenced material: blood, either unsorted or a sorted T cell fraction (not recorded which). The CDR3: CASSFDRARGYGYTF. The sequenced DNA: TGCGCCAGCAGCTTTGACAGAGCGAGGGGTTATGGCTACACCTTC.